This entry is about one T cell receptor (beta chain). Its cognate antigen is unknown. It was with random hexamers that 0.5 to 1 ug RNA was reverse transcribed. TCRdb reprocessed the immunoSEQ multiplex PCR reads with MiXCR, giving one entry per CDR3 protein. Found here are about 200,000 distinct CDR3 sequences, around 90% of them singletons; the top ten hold over 0.075%. Blood CD8+ and CD4+ T cells underwent high-throughput TCR beta sequencing. This specimen belongs to a study of CD8 T cells in Susac syndrome. The wider study: Blood was drawn from Susac syndrome patients while they were therapy-naive, on corticosteroids, or on intravenous immunoglobulin alone.

CDR3 length: 15 residues. V lost 7 bases and J lost 2, with 15 bases in between. Study-level results: No clonal expansion appeared among CD4+ T cells in Susac patients.

The sequencing sample was made of CD4+ T cells from PBMCs. The chain links TRBV12-3 or TRBV12-4 to TRBJ2-1; D ambiguous. The sequence came from a human donor with Susac syndrome. CDR3 protein: CASTIELVTYNEQFF. In DNA, the CDR3 is TGTGCCAGCACCATAGAATTGGTAACCTACAATGAGCAGTTCTTC.